This T cell receptor (beta chain) came from a study of T cell responses to AZD1222 COVID-19 vaccine. Study at large: Doses given second, at about 4 or about 12 weeks, were pooled. Study-wide results and limits: Repertoire sampling happened only post peak T cell response. Nearly half of spike-specific TCRs reportedly go after variant regions that carry no mutations.

The CDR3 runs to 18 residues. V was shortened by 4 bases and J by 1 base, with 21 bases between the two germline ends. In germline, CDR1 is SGHDN, CDR2 FVKESK. Clones were sequenced by immunoSEQ multiplex PCR, and TCRdb holds only the in-frame ones, with some missing. The sample has approximately 74,000 clones, 75% to 90% seen once. In regard to this clone: As yet, its antigen is unknown.

The chain joins TRBV14 to TRBJ2-3; maybe TRBD1 (5 bases). The sample consisted of peripheral blood, taken on day 0 of AZD1222 vaccination. The TCR comes from an adult in good health. The CDR3 bases are TGTGCCAGCAGCCCCCGTTGGGGCTTAGATCCCGGCACAGATACGCAGTATTTT. This sequence encodes CASSPRWGLDPGTDTQYF. Full variable domain (remainder filled in from reference TRBV14 and TRBJ2-3): EAGVTQFPSHSVIEKGQTVTLRCDPISGHDNLYWYRRVMGKEIKFLLHFVKESKQDESGMPNNRFLAERTGGTYSTLKVQPAELEDSGVYFCASSPRWGLDPGTDTQYFGPGTRLTVL.